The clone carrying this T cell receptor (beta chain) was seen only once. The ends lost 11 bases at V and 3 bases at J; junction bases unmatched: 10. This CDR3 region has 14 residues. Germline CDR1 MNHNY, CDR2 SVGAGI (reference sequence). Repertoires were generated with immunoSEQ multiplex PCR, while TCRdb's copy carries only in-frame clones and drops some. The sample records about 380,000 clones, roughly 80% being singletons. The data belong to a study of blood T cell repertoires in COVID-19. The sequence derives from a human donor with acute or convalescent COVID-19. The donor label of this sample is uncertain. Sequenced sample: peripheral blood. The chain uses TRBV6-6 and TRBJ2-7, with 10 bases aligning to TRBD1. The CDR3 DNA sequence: TGTGCCCCCCTTGAAGGGACAGGGGTCTACGAGCAGTACTTC. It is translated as CAPLEGTGVYEQYF.